This T cell receptor beta chain was captured by sequencing in a study of T cells expressing NK-cell markers. Study-level information: Researchers got TCR beta repertoires out of sorted CD3+CD56+NKG2C+, CD3+CD56+NKG2C- and CD3+CD56-NKG2C+ T cells. The study sequenced eight donors, seven HCMV-seropositive and one seronegative. Findings and caveats of the study: Dominant NKG2C+ clonotypes in roughly six donors made up roughly 1.0-7.0% of CD8+ T cells. Where a handful of donors were concerned, these clonotypes also led the CD3+CD56-NKG2C+ fraction.

Reanalyzing the 5' RACE reads, TCRdb keeps one entry per CDR3 protein, without DNA. This sample's table has approximately 550,000 distinct CDR3 sequences. The germline CDR1 and CDR2 sequences are MNHEY and SVGAGI. The CDR3 is 17 residues long. Concerning this clonotype itself: The antigen remains undetermined.

The V call is TRBV6-5, the J call TRBJ2-4; the TCRdb D gene call, TRBD1, has no DNA to confirm it. Sample: blood T cells: a sorted CD56 or NKG2C T cell subset, CD4+ or CD8+ T cells, or bulk PBMC T cells (not recorded which). The TCR sequence derives from a man younger than 30 in good health. This CDR3 reads CASSSRAAALAKNIQYF.